Listed below are T cell receptor beta chains from one sample, sequenced in a study of T-cell reconstitution after alpha-beta-depleted transplantation in children. From the PCR reads, TCRdb called clonotypes with MiXCR, one entry per CDR3 protein. The sample has about 870,000 distinct CDR3 sequences, roughly 15% seen once. Source: PBMCs, mostly from graft donor cells, taken 360 days after TCRalphabeta/CD19-depleted stem cell transplant. Every receptor here comes from a male patient younger than 18 who had a stem cell transplant for acute lymphoblastic leukemia, so the T cells may come from the graft donor. The CDR3 runs from the conserved cysteine through the conserved F or W. D genes are given only for firm matches. Size is stated for part of the rows, as once, few or many counts, or as a class when the clone is expanded.

d_gene: TRBD1; v_gene: TRBV6-1; j_gene: TRBJ2-1; len: 14; abundance: few; CDR3nt: TGTGCCAGCAGTCCGGGACAGAATTACAATGAGCAGTTCTTC; CDR3aa: CASSPGQNYNEQFF
d_gene: NA; v_gene: TRBV12-3/TRBV12-4; j_gene: TRBJ2-1; len: 14; abundance: NA; CDR3nt: TGTGCCAGCAGTTGGGAGCAGGGCTACAATGAGCAGTTCTTC; CDR3aa: CASSWEQGYNEQFF
d_gene: NA; v_gene: TRBV11-2; j_gene: TRBJ1-1; len: 15; abundance: few; CDR3nt: TGTGCCAGCAGCTTACGGGGGATCGGGACGTCTGAAGCTTTCTTT; CDR3aa: CASSLRGIGTSEAFF
d_gene: NA; v_gene: TRBV7-9; j_gene: TRBJ2-4; len: 13; abundance: few; CDR3nt: TGTGCCAGCAGCTTAGACCCGAGGGACATTCAGTACTTC; CDR3aa: CASSLDPRDIQYF
d_gene: TRBD1; v_gene: TRBV12-3/TRBV12-4; j_gene: TRBJ2-5; len: 15; abundance: NA; CDR3nt: TGTGCCAGCAGTTGGGACAGAGAGGATGGGGAGACCCAGTACTTC; CDR3aa: CASSWDREDGETQYF
d_gene: NA; v_gene: TRBV7-3; j_gene: TRBJ2-6; len: 18; abundance: NA; CDR3nt: TGTGCCAGCAGCTTAAGTCAGCCTGCTCTCTCTGGGGCCAACGTCCTGACTTTC; CDR3aa: CASSLSQPALSGANVLTF
d_gene: TRBD2; v_gene: TRBV2; j_gene: TRBJ2-1; len: 14; abundance: NA; CDR3nt: TGTGCCAGCACCTTAGCGGGAAGTGGCAATGAGCAGTTCTTC; CDR3aa: CASTLAGSGNEQFF
d_gene: NA; v_gene: TRBV20-1; j_gene: TRBJ1-1; len: 18; abundance: NA; CDR3nt: TGCAGTGCTCCTCACAAGACAGGAACAATCTTACCCAACACTGAAGCTTTCTTT; CDR3aa: CSAPHKTGTILPNTEAFF
d_gene: TRBD2; v_gene: TRBV20-1; j_gene: TRBJ2-1; len: 16; abundance: few; CDR3nt: TGCAGTGCTAGAGATCTCTTGAGGACTAGCGGTAATGAGCAGTTCTTC; CDR3aa: CSARDLLRTSGNEQFF
d_gene: TRBD1; v_gene: TRBV27; j_gene: TRBJ2-7; len: 13; abundance: many; CDR3nt: TGTGCCAGCAGCAACCAGGGGGTCTACGAGCAGTACTTC; CDR3aa: CASSNQGVYEQYF
d_gene: TRBD1; v_gene: TRBV5-1; j_gene: TRBJ1-3; len: 16; abundance: few; CDR3nt: TGCGCCAGCAGCATCAAGGGACAGGATGCTGGAAACACCATATATTTT; CDR3aa: CASSIKGQDAGNTIYF
d_gene: TRBD1; v_gene: TRBV12-5; j_gene: TRBJ2-7; len: 14; abundance: NA; CDR3nt: TGTGCTAGTGGTTTCAGGACAGGACCCTACGAGCAGTACTTC; CDR3aa: CASGFRTGPYEQYF
d_gene: NA; v_gene: TRBV5-5; j_gene: TRBJ1-6; len: 15; abundance: few; CDR3nt: TGTGCCAGCAGCTCGGGGGGAGGTTATAATTCACCCCTCCACTTT; CDR3aa: CASSSGGGYNSPLHF
d_gene: TRBD1; v_gene: TRBV7-2; j_gene: TRBJ1-4; len: 15; abundance: NA; CDR3nt: TGTGCCAGCAGCGTACAGGGGAGGATCGATGAAAAACTGTTTTTT; CDR3aa: CASSVQGRIDEKLFF
d_gene: TRBD2; v_gene: TRBV29-1; j_gene: TRBJ2-1; len: 15; abundance: few; CDR3nt: TGCAGCGTTGACACTTTAGGACTAGCAGGAGGGGAGCAGTTCTTC; CDR3aa: CSVDTLGLAGGEQFF
d_gene: NA; v_gene: TRBV4-1; j_gene: TRBJ2-7; len: 13; abundance: many; CDR3nt: TGCGCCAGCAGCCAGGAAGAGATGGGCGAGCAGTACTTC; CDR3aa: CASSQEEMGEQYF
d_gene: NA; v_gene: TRBV4-1; j_gene: TRBJ1-5; len: 16; abundance: NA; CDR3nt: TGCGCCAGCAGCCAAGGAGTATTCGTGAGCAATCAGCCCCAGCATTTT; CDR3aa: CASSQGVFVSNQPQHF
d_gene: NA; v_gene: TRBV6-5; j_gene: TRBJ1-4; len: 13; abundance: NA; CDR3nt: TGTGCCAGCAGTTACTCGAAGGGTCAAAAACTGTTTTTT; CDR3aa: CASSYSKGQKLFF
d_gene: NA; v_gene: TRBV4-1; j_gene: TRBJ1-6; len: 14; abundance: NA; CDR3nt: TGCGCCAGCAGCCTCGTTATTCTTAATTCACCCCTCCACTTT; CDR3aa: CASSLVILNSPLHF
d_gene: NA; v_gene: TRBV24-1; j_gene: TRBJ1-1; len: 12; abundance: few; CDR3nt: TGTGCCACCAGTGGGAACAGGGCTGAAGCTTTCTTT; CDR3aa: CATSGNRAEAFF
d_gene: TRBD1; v_gene: TRBV5-1; j_gene: TRBJ2-1; len: 15; abundance: many; CDR3nt: TGCGCCAGCAGCTTTGCCCAGGGGGCTAACAATGAGCAGTTCTTC; CDR3aa: CASSFAQGANNEQFF
d_gene: NA; v_gene: TRBV11-1; j_gene: TRBJ1-4; len: 15; abundance: NA; CDR3nt: TGTGCCAGCAGCTTCAAGGGCGTCTTGAGTGAAAAACTGTTTTTT; CDR3aa: CASSFKGVLSEKLFF
d_gene: NA; v_gene: TRBV7-4; j_gene: TRBJ1-1; len: 14; abundance: few; CDR3nt: TGTGCCAGCAGCTTAGCGCTGCGGGATCAGAAAGCTTTCTTT; CDR3aa: CASSLALRDQKAFF
d_gene: NA; v_gene: TRBV27; j_gene: TRBJ2-7; len: 13; abundance: NA; CDR3nt: TGTGCCAGCCACGGGTGGAGACCCTACGAGCAGTACTTC; CDR3aa: CASHGWRPYEQYF
d_gene: TRBD1; v_gene: TRBV6-1; j_gene: TRBJ2-1; len: 14; abundance: many; CDR3nt: TGTGCCAGCACCGACAGGGGGCTTTACAATGAGCAGTTCTTC; CDR3aa: CASTDRGLYNEQFF
d_gene: TRBD1; v_gene: TRBV12-3/TRBV12-4; j_gene: TRBJ1-4; len: 15; abundance: NA; CDR3nt: TGTGCCAGCAGTATGTACAGGGGGCTAAATGAAAAACTGTTTTTT; CDR3aa: CASSMYRGLNEKLFF
d_gene: TRBD1; v_gene: TRBV6-5; j_gene: TRBJ1-6; len: 17; abundance: many; CDR3nt: TGTGCCAGCAGTTACTCGGTCAGGGGGCTCCGGAATTCACCCCTCCACTTT; CDR3aa: CASSYSVRGLRNSPLHF
d_gene: TRBD1; v_gene: TRBV29-1; j_gene: TRBJ2-1; len: 16; abundance: NA; CDR3nt: TGCAGCGTCCCCGACAGGGGGCAGGGCTCCTACAATGAGCAGTTCTTC; CDR3aa: CSVPDRGQGSYNEQFF
d_gene: TRBD2; v_gene: TRBV24-1; j_gene: TRBJ2-1; len: 16; abundance: NA; CDR3nt: TGTGCCAGCGCAGTCGGGGGGCGGGAGGGTAACAATGAGCAGTTCTTC; CDR3aa: CASAVGGREGNNEQFF
d_gene: TRBD2; v_gene: TRBV18; j_gene: TRBJ2-3; len: 17; abundance: NA; CDR3nt: TGTGCCAGCTCACCACCGGGCGCGGGAGTAGTAGCAGATACGCAGTATTTT; CDR3aa: CASSPPGAGVVADTQYF
d_gene: NA; v_gene: TRBV7-9; j_gene: TRBJ2-4; len: 15; abundance: few; CDR3nt: TGTGCCAGCAGCTTAGTTCGGGGGCCCAAAAACATTCAGTACTTC; CDR3aa: CASSLVRGPKNIQYF
d_gene: NA; v_gene: TRBV20-1; j_gene: TRBJ2-5; len: 14; abundance: few; CDR3nt: TGCAGTGCACCCCCGGGACCGAGTCAAGAGACCCAGTACTTC; CDR3aa: CSAPPGPSQETQYF
d_gene: NA; v_gene: TRBV5-1; j_gene: TRBJ2-3; len: 15; abundance: many; CDR3nt: TGCGCCAGCAGCTTGGCCCGGGGCCGGACAGATACGCAGTATTTT; CDR3aa: CASSLARGRTDTQYF
d_gene: NA; v_gene: TRBV5-1; j_gene: TRBJ1-1; len: 13; abundance: NA; CDR3nt: TGCGCCAGCAGCCCCGGCTCGAACACTGAAGCTTTCTTT; CDR3aa: CASSPGSNTEAFF
d_gene: NA; v_gene: TRBV4-2; j_gene: TRBJ1-3; len: 15; abundance: NA; CDR3nt: TGTGCCAGCAGCCAAGACCCGCCGGGCTGGAACACCATATATTTT; CDR3aa: CASSQDPPGWNTIYF
d_gene: TRBD2; v_gene: TRBV19; j_gene: TRBJ2-1; len: 16; abundance: once; CDR3nt: TGTGCCAGTAGTGGCGGGACTAGCGGGAGGCAAAATGAGCAGTTCTTC; CDR3aa: CASSGGTSGRQNEQFF
d_gene: NA; v_gene: TRBV20-1; j_gene: TRBJ2-3; len: 15; abundance: NA; CDR3nt: TGCAGTGCTAGAGCATGGGCCGTTAGCACAGATACGCAGTATTTT; CDR3aa: CSARAWAVSTDTQYF
d_gene: NA; v_gene: TRBV27; j_gene: TRBJ2-7; len: 16; abundance: many; CDR3nt: TGTGCCAGCAGTTCTTACGGGGGCCTAACCAGCTACGAGCAGTACTTC; CDR3aa: CASSSYGGLTSYEQYF
d_gene: TRBD1; v_gene: TRBV5-1; j_gene: TRBJ1-1; len: 14; abundance: NA; CDR3nt: TGCGCCAGCAGCTTAGGGGGCCACCTCACTGAAGCTTTCTTT; CDR3aa: CASSLGGHLTEAFF
d_gene: TRBD2; v_gene: TRBV19; j_gene: TRBJ2-3; len: 15; abundance: NA; CDR3nt: TGTGCCAGTAGAATAGCGGGAGGGCCTGGGTATACGCAGTATTTT; CDR3aa: CASRIAGGPGYTQYF
d_gene: NA; v_gene: TRBV9; j_gene: TRBJ2-7; len: 15; abundance: few; CDR3nt: TGTGCCAGCAGCGTAGATCCAGGTGCGGCCTACGAGCAGTACTTC; CDR3aa: CASSVDPGAAYEQYF
d_gene: TRBD1; v_gene: TRBV7-4; j_gene: TRBJ1-6; len: 18; abundance: few; CDR3nt: TGTGCCAGCAGCCCTAGAGGACAGGCGAGCTCCTATAATTCACCCCTCCACTTT; CDR3aa: CASSPRGQASSYNSPLHF
d_gene: NA; v_gene: TRBV20-1; j_gene: TRBJ2-7; len: 15; abundance: NA; CDR3nt: TGCAGTGCTTCGGGACGTACCGGACGGGCCTACGAGCAGTACTTC; CDR3aa: CSASGRTGRAYEQYF
d_gene: NA; v_gene: TRBV29-1; j_gene: TRBJ2-7; len: 12; abundance: NA; CDR3nt: TGCAGCGTCGTCGACAGGACCTACGAGCAGTACTTC; CDR3aa: CSVVDRTYEQYF
d_gene: TRBD2; v_gene: TRBV2; j_gene: TRBJ2-7; len: 11; abundance: few; CDR3nt: TGTGCCATTGCGGGAGCATACGAGCAGTACTTC; CDR3aa: CAIAGAYEQYF
d_gene: NA; v_gene: TRBV6-1; j_gene: TRBJ2-4; len: 13; abundance: many; CDR3nt: TGTGCCGCCCAGGCCCTGGGGGAAAACATTCAGTACTTC; CDR3aa: CAAQALGENIQYF
d_gene: NA; v_gene: TRBV20-1; j_gene: TRBJ2-6; len: 15; abundance: NA; CDR3nt: TGCAGTGCTAGTGAAAGGACCTCTGGGGCCAACGTCCTGACTTTC; CDR3aa: CSASERTSGANVLTF
d_gene: NA; v_gene: TRBV6-5; j_gene: TRBJ1-4; len: 15; abundance: NA; CDR3nt: TGTGCCAGCAGTTACTCAACAGCCAGTGATGAAAAACTGTTTTTT; CDR3aa: CASSYSTASDEKLFF
d_gene: NA; v_gene: TRBV25-1; j_gene: TRBJ2-7; len: 18; abundance: few; CDR3nt: TGTGCCAGCAGTGATCGGGGGGCAGGGAAGGGACCCTCCTACGAGCAGTACTTC; CDR3aa: CASSDRGAGKGPSYEQYF
d_gene: TRBD2; v_gene: TRBV6-5; j_gene: TRBJ2-7; len: 17; abundance: NA; CDR3nt: TGTGCCAGCAGTTACGAACTAGCGGGAGTAGGGACCTACGAGCAGTACTTC; CDR3aa: CASSYELAGVGTYEQYF
d_gene: TRBD1; v_gene: TRBV12-3/TRBV12-4; j_gene: TRBJ2-7; len: 14; abundance: NA; CDR3nt: TGTGCCAGCACCCAGACAGGGATCGAGGACGAGCAGTACTTC; CDR3aa: CASTQTGIEDEQYF
d_gene: NA; v_gene: TRBV15; j_gene: TRBJ1-4; len: 15; abundance: few; CDR3nt: TGTGCCACCAGCAGAGATAAGGGGGGGGAGGAAAAACTGTTTTTT; CDR3aa: CATSRDKGGEEKLFF
d_gene: NA; v_gene: TRBV4-1; j_gene: TRBJ2-7; len: 15; abundance: few; CDR3nt: TGCGCCAGCAGCCAAAGTTCACTTGGCTCCTACGAGCAGTACTTC; CDR3aa: CASSQSSLGSYEQYF
d_gene: NA; v_gene: TRBV19; j_gene: TRBJ2-3; len: 12; abundance: few; CDR3nt: TGTGCCAGCACCACCAAGACGGGTACGCAGTATTTT; CDR3aa: CASTTKTGTQYF